A selection of T cell receptor beta chains follows, all from one sample in a study of control samples from healthy donors and cancer patients. The method was immunoSEQ multiplex PCR; TCRdb's version includes in-frame clones alone and lacks a portion of them. Among 150,000 to 200,000 clones, about 90% were seen once, and the ten largest hold 1.2% to 1.5%. The sample was blood. Source of these receptors: a woman between 45 and 60 years old in good health. CDR3s include the opening cysteine and the closing phenylalanine or tryptophan.

V,J,CDR3
TRBV5-1,TRBJ2-7,CASSLQGGSYEQYF
TRBV6-5,TRBJ1-2,CASASETGWYGYTF
TRBV9,TRBJ2-7,CASSVDVLSSYEQYF
TRBV15,TRBJ1-5,CATSRDLDQPQHF
TRBV6-5,TRBJ2-7,CASSYSGTGFEQYF
TRBV27,TRBJ2-4,CASGWGNIQYF
TRBV30,TRBJ2-3,CAWSATSGGADTQYF
TRBV12-3/TRBV12-4,TRBJ1-2,CASSRDSRNGYTF
TRBV5-1,TRBJ2-5,CASTRSGSGAETQYF
TRBV24-1,TRBJ1-1,CATSDLQGPVGAFF
TRBV7-3,TRBJ2-1,CASSSDGSYNEQFF
TRBV4-3,TRBJ2-3,CASSQIGRARGGDTQYF
TRBV5-6,TRBJ1-2,CASSPGTYGYTF
TRBV7-2,TRBJ2-3,CASSSGQGVGDTQYF
TRBV20-1,TRBJ1-2,CSATTRPGYTF
TRBV6-6,TRBJ1-5,CASSGGLVVGQPQHF
TRBV11-3,TRBJ2-7,CASSLGDEQYF
TRBV5-4,TRBJ1-5,CASSSDRVGQPQHF
TRBV6-4,TRBJ1-1,CASSDSGQGVMNTEAFF
TRBV14,TRBJ2-2,CASSLKPGLAVNTGELFF
TRBV12-3/TRBV12-4,TRBJ2-5,CASSPKETQYF